This is a list of T cell receptor beta chains from one sample in a study of T cells in Graves' hyperthyroidism and ophthalmopathy. TCRdb processed the multiplex PCR reads anew with MiXCR; each CDR3 protein has one entry. The sample carries about 640,000 distinct CDR3 sequences, less than 45% recorded once. The sequencing input was peripheral blood or thyroid tissue (not recorded which). The source is an adult man with Graves' disease, either hyperthyroidism or ophthalmopathy (not recorded which). Each CDR3 is given with its conserved first and last residue.

j_call: TRBJ2-7; v_call: TRBV12-3/TRBV12-4; cdr3_aa: CASSFPREGSEQYF
j_call: TRBJ1-5; v_call: TRBV7-7; cdr3_aa: CARAGDQPQHF
j_call: TRBJ1-2; v_call: TRBV19; cdr3_aa: CASSPQGGGYGYTF
j_call: TRBJ1-2; v_call: TRBV7-2; cdr3_aa: CASSEFGFGISNYGYTF
j_call: TRBJ2-5; v_call: TRBV7-3; cdr3_aa: CASSQSLGKETQYF
j_call: TRBJ1-1; v_call: TRBV5-1; cdr3_aa: CASGTGGVRTEAFF
j_call: TRBJ2-2; v_call: TRBV24-1; cdr3_aa: CATSGYRPSTHPDTGELFF
j_call: TRBJ1-4; v_call: TRBV20-1; cdr3_aa: CSAGSGGADEKLFF
j_call: TRBJ2-5; v_call: TRBV9; cdr3_aa: CASSPEGTGQETQYF
j_call: TRBJ1-3; v_call: TRBV7-6; cdr3_aa: CASSQEWGVAEDTIYF